This entry features one T cell receptor beta chain sequence. The target antigen is unknown. Cells sorted as Tregs were CD4+, CD25+ and CD127-/low. After constant-region reverse-primer amplification, full-length variable regions underwent semi-nested PCR with Nested Universal Primer A. TCRdb re-called the 5' RACE reads with MiXCR, one entry per CDR3 protein. The sample comprises roughly 8,500 distinct CDR3 sequences, under 70% of which are singletons, and approximately 6.8% rests with the top ten. Trimming took 0 bases from V and 6 from J, leaving 11 bases between them. CDR1 is MNHEY and CDR2 is SVGEGT in the germline V gene. There are 14 residues in the CDR3. General study findings and limits: The larger cohort examined one V-J beta rearrangement, not whole repertoires.

The sequencing input was Tregs sorted from a lymph node. This chain links TRBV6-2 or TRBV6-3 with TRBJ1-1; no definite D call. This TCR derives from a female donor with breast cancer. In nucleotides, the CDR3 is TGTGCCAGCAGTTACTCAGGGTCCGGGGCTGAAGCTTTCTTT. This translates into CASSYSGSGAEAFF.